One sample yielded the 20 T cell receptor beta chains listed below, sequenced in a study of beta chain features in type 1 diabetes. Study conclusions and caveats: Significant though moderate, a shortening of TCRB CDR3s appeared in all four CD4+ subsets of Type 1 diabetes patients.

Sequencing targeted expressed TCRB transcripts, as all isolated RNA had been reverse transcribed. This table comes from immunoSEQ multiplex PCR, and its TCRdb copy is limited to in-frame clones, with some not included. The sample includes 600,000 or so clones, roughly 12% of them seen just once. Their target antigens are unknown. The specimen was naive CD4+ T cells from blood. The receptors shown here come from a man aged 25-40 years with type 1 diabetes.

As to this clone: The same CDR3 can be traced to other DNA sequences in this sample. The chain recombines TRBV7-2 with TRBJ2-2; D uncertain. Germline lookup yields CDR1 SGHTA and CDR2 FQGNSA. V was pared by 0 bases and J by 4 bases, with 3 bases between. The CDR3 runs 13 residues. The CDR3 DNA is TGTGCCAGCAGCTTAGCGGGCACCGGGGAGCTGTTTTTT. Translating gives CASSLAGTGELFF.

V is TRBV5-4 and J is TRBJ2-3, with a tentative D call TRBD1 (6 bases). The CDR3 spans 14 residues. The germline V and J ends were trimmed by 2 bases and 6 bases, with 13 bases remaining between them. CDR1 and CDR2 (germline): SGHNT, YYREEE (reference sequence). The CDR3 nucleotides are TGTGCCAGCAGCTTTACAGGGACCCAGGATACGCAGTATTTT. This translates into CASSFTGTQDTQYF.

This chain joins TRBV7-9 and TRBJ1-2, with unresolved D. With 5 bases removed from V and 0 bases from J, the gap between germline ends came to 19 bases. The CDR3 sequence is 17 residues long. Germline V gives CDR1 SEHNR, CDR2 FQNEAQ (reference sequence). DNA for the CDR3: TGTGCCAGCAGCATGAATCTAGGACCCACCACTAACTATGGCTACACCTTC. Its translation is CASSMNLGPTTNYGYTF.

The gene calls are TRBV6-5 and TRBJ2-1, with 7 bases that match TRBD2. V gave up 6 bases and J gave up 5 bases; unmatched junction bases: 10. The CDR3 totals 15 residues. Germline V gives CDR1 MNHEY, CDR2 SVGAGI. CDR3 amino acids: CASSPTGTNHNEQFF. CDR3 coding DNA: TGTGCCAGCAGCCCCACCGGGACTAACCACAATGAGCAGTTCTTC.

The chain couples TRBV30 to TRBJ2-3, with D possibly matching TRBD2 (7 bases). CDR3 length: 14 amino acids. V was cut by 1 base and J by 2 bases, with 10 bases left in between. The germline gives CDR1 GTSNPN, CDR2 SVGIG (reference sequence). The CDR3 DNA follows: TGTGCCTGGAGTGAGGGGGGGTACACAGATACGCAGTATTTT. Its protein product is CAWSEGGYTDTQYF.

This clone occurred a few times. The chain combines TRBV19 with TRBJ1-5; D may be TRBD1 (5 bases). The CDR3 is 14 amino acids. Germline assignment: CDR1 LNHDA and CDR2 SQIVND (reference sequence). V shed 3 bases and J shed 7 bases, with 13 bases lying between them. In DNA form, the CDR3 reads TGTGCCAGTAGTATCTGGGGGGTTGAGCAGCCCCAGCATTTT. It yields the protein CASSIWGVEQPQHF.

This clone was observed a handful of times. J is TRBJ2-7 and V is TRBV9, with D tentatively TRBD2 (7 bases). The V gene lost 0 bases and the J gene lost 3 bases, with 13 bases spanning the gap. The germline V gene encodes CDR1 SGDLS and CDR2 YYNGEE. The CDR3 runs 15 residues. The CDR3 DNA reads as TGTGCCAGCAGCGTAGCTGGCGGGGGCTACTACGAGCAGTACTTC. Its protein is CASSVAGGGYYEQYF.

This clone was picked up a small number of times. CDR3 region: CASSVSGGAGANVLTF. The CDR3 region has the DNA TGTGCCAGCAGTGTCTCAGGGGGCGCTGGGGCCAACGTCCTGACTTTC. The chain has TRBV2 and TRBJ2-6, with 8 bases matching TRBD1. CDR1 SNHLY and CDR2 FYNNEI come from the germline V gene. Trimming removed 4 bases from V and 2 bases from J; junction bases left unmatched: 4. This CDR3 comprises 16 residues.

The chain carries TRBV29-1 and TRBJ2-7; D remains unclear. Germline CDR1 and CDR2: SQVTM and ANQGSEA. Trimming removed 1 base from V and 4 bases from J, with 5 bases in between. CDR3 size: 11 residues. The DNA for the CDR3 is TGCAGCGTTGAAGCGGATTACGAGCAGTACTTC. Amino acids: CSVEADYEQYF.

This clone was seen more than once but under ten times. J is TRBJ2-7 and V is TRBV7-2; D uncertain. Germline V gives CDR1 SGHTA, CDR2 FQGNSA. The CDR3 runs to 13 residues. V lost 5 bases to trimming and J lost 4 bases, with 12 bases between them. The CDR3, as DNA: TGTGCCAGCAGCAACAACATGGGTTACGAGCAGTACTTC. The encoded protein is CASSNNMGYEQYF.

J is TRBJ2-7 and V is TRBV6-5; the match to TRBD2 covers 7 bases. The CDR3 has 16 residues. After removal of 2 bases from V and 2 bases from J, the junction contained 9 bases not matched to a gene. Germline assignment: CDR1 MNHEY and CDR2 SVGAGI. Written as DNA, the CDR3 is TGTGCCAGCAGTTACGTATCGACGGGGGGTCCCTACGAGCAGTACTTC. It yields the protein CASSYVSTGGPYEQYF.

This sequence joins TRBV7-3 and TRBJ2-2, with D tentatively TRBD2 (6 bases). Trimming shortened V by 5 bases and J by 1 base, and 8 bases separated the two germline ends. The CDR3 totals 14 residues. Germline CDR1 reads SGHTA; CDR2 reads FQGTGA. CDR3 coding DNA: TGTGCCAGCAGCCCCGGGGGGAACACCGGGGAGCTGTTTTTT. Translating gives CASSPGGNTGELFF.

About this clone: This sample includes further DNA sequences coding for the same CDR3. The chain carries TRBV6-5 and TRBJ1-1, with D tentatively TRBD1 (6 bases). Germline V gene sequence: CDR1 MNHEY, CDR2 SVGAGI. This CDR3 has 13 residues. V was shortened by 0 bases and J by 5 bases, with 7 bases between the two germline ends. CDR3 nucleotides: TGTGCCAGCAGTTACTCTAGGGGGACTGAAGCTTTCTTT. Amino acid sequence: CASSYSRGTEAFF.

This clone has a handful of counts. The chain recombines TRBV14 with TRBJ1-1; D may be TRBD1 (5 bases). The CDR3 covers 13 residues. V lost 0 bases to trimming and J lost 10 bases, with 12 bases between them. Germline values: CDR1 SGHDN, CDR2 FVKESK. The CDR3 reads CASSQDPQGRAFF. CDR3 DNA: TGTGCCAGCAGCCAAGATCCCCAGGGAAGAGCTTTCTTT.

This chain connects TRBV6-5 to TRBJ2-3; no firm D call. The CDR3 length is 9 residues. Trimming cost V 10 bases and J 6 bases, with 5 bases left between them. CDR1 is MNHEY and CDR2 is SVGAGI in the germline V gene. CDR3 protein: CAIGDTQYF. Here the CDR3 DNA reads TGTGCCATCGGGGATACGCAGTATTTT.

This CDR3 reads CASSAGNSPLHF. CDR3 DNA sequence: TGTGCCAGCAGCGCGGGCAATTCACCCCTCCACTTT. V is TRBV14 and J is TRBJ1-6; no definite D call. The CDR3 length is 12 residues. From germline, CDR1 is SGHDN and CDR2 FVKESK. V lost 5 bases and J lost 7, with 6 bases in between.

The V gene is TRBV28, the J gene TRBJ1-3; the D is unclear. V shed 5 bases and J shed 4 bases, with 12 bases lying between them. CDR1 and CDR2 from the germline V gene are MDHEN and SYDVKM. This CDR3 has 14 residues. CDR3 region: CASSAEMRGNTIYF. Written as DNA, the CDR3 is TGTGCCAGCAGTGCGGAGATGAGAGGAAACACCATATATTTT.

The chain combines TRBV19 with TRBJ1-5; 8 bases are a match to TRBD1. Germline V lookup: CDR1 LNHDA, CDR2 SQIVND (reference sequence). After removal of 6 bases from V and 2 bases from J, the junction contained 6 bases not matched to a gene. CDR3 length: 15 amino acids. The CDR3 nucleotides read TGTGCCAGTAGGGCAGCACAGGGGGGCAATCAGCCCCAGCATTTT. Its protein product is CASRAAQGGNQPQHF.

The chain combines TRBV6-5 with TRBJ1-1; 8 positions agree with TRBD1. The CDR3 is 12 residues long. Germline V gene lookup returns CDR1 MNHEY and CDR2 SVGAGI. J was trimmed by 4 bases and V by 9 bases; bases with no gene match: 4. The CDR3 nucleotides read TGTGCCAGTCGGACAGGGACCACTGAAGCTTTCTTT. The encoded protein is CASRTGTTEAFF.

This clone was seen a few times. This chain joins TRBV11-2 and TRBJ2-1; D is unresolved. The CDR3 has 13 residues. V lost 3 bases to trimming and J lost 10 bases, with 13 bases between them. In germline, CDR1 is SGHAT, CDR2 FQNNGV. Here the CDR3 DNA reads TGTGCCAGCAGCTTGTTACGTGGAAACGAGCAGTTCTTC. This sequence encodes CASSLLRGNEQFF.